Listed below are T cell receptor beta chains from one sample, sequenced in a study of control samples from healthy donors and cancer patients. Some clones are missing from TCRdb's copy, which holds only in-frame ones; the method was immunoSEQ multiplex PCR. This table has around 70,000 clones, 94% appearing once. Sequenced sample: blood. These receptors originate from a woman under 40 in good health. CDR3s include the opening cysteine and the closing phenylalanine or tryptophan. The D gene is left open where the match is weak. Size values are once, few and many counts, or a class for expanded clones, and some rows have none.

D gene	V gene	J gene	clone size	CDR3 protein	CDR3 DNA
TRBD1	TRBV30	TRBJ2-7	NA	CAGGQGFYEQYF	TGTGCCGGAGGACAGGGTTTCTACGAGCAGTACTTC
TRBD1	TRBV28	TRBJ1-2	NA	CASSNSGTGYYGYTF	TGTGCCAGCAGTAACTCCGGGACAGGGTACTATGGCTACACCTTC
NA	TRBV7-2	TRBJ1-5	once	CASSSLGNQPQHF	TGTGCCAGCAGCTCCCTGGGCAATCAGCCCCAGCATTTT
NA	TRBV7-6	TRBJ1-3	NA	CASSSPSGNTIYF	TGTGCCAGCAGTTCCCCCTCTGGAAACACCATATATTTT
NA	TRBV28	TRBJ1-2	NA	CASSLNPAGRGYTF	TGTGCCAGCAGTTTAAACCCGGCAGGAAGAGGCTACACCTTC
NA	TRBV9	TRBJ1-2	once	CASSSTGTSNGGYTF	TGTGCCAGCAGCTCTACCGGGACGTCTAACGGGGGCTACACCTTC
NA	TRBV19	TRBJ1-1	NA	CASSIVGAGLNTEAFF	TGTGCCAGTAGCATAGTGGGCGCGGGACTGAACACTGAAGCTTTCTTT
TRBD2	TRBV5-1	TRBJ2-2	NA	CASSTFAGGNTGELFF	TGCGCCAGCAGCACCTTCGCGGGGGGGAACACCGGGGAGCTGTTTTTT
NA	TRBV6-5	TRBJ1-2	NA	CASRSGRGSYGYTF	TGTGCCAGCCGATCCGGTAGGGGAAGCTATGGCTACACCTTC
NA	TRBV2	TRBJ1-1	NA	CASSGRGNMELGPEAFF	TGTGCCAGCAGCGGGAGGGGGAATATGGAGTTAGGCCCTGAAGCTTTCTTT
TRBD2	TRBV19	TRBJ2-7	NA	CASSPLPRGESYEQYF	TGTGCCAGTAGTCCACTTCCGCGGGGGGAATCCTACGAGCAGTACTTC
NA	TRBV7-8	TRBJ1-5	NA	CASTPVSSNQPQHF	TGTGCCAGCACCCCGGTCAGTAGCAATCAGCCCCAGCATTTT
NA	TRBV30	TRBJ1-4	NA	CAWSIKSEKLFF	TGTGCCTGGAGTATTAAGAGCGAAAAACTGTTTTTT
NA	TRBV30	TRBJ2-1	NA	CARALGSYNEQFF	TGTGCCAGGGCATTGGGCTCCTACAATGAGCAGTTCTTC
NA	TRBV19	TRBJ1-5	NA	CASSNPGFQGSNQPQHF	TGTGCCAGTAGTAACCCCGGTTTTCAAGGTAGCAATCAGCCCCAGCATTTT
NA	TRBV7-9	TRBJ2-7	NA	CASSLSGLQNEQYF	TGTGCCAGCAGCTTGTCAGGCCTGCAGAACGAGCAGTACTTC
TRBD1	TRBV6-1	TRBJ2-1	NA	CASSDDRGYNEQFF	TGTGCCAGCAGTGACGACAGGGGCTACAATGAGCAGTTCTTC
NA	TRBV12-5	TRBJ1-3	NA	CASQGVSSGNTIYF	TGTGCTAGTCAGGGAGTTAGCTCTGGAAACACCATATATTTT
NA	TRBV9	TRBJ1-3	NA	CASSAAGGNTIYF	TGTGCCAGCAGCGCCGCGGGTGGAAACACCATATATTTT
TRBD2	TRBV5-1	TRBJ2-2	few	CASSFREDATGELFF	TGCGCCAGCAGCTTCCGGGAGGACGCCACCGGGGAGCTGTTTTTT
TRBD1	TRBV5-1	TRBJ1-1	NA	CASRGGTLAGGTEAFF	TGCGCCAGCAGAGGGGGCACCCTCGCGGGCGGCACTGAAGCTTTCTTT
NA	TRBV4-1	TRBJ1-2	NA	CASSQWGRVLMNGYTF	TGCGCCAGCAGCCAGTGGGGACGGGTTCTCATGAATGGCTACACCTTC
NA	TRBV12-3/TRBV12-4	TRBJ1-1	NA	CASSLGGAEAFF	TGTGCCAGCAGCCTGGGAGGGGCTGAAGCTTTCTTT
TRBD2	TRBV28	TRBJ2-7	NA	CASSLAGAYEQYF	TGTGCCAGCAGTCTAGCGGGGGCCTACGAGCAGTACTTC
NA	TRBV29-1	TRBJ2-5	NA	CSVMDQETQYF	TGCAGCGTCATGGACCAAGAGACCCAGTACTTC
NA	TRBV19	TRBJ1-2	NA	CASSIGRSSGYTF	TGTGCCAGTAGTATAGGGAGGTCATCCGGCTACACCTTC
NA	TRBV5-4	TRBJ1-1	NA	CASSLRGGPEAFF	TGTGCCAGCAGCTTGCGGGGCGGCCCTGAAGCTTTCTTT
TRBD1	TRBV4-2	TRBJ1-4	NA	CASSPRTGDPYF	TGTGCCAGCAGCCCCCGGACAGGGGACCCTTATTTT
NA	TRBV18	TRBJ1-6	NA	CASSPGAVNSPLHF	TGTGCCAGCTCACCAGGGGCGGTTAATTCACCCCTCCACTTT
TRBD2	TRBV2	TRBJ2-2	NA	CASSKSGKTGELFF	TGTGCCAGCTCAAAAAGCGGGAAGACCGGGGAGCTGTTTTTT
TRBD1	TRBV4-1	TRBJ1-1	NA	CASSPGQGAGAEAFF	TGCGCCAGCAGCCCCGGGCAGGGGGCGGGGGCTGAAGCTTTCTTT
TRBD1	TRBV30	TRBJ1-6	few	CAWRDRGRVSPLHF	TGTGCCTGGAGAGACAGGGGGAGAGTTTCACCCCTCCACTTT
NA	TRBV30	TRBJ1-2	NA	CAWSVIRGQGYTF	TGTGCCTGGAGTGTAATCAGGGGACAAGGCTACACCTTC
NA	TRBV9	TRBJ1-1	NA	CASSGGQIESTEAFF	TGTGCCAGCAGCGGCGGACAAATTGAGTCGACTGAAGCTTTCTTT
NA	TRBV6-2/TRBV6-3	TRBJ1-5	NA	CASSLNSNQPQHF	TGTGCCAGCAGTCTCAATAGCAATCAGCCCCAGCATTTT
NA	TRBV2	TRBJ1-5	NA	CASSEVRKGLNQPQHF	TGTGCCAGCAGTGAAGTAAGAAAAGGGCTCAATCAGCCCCAGCATTTT
TRBD1	TRBV6-5	TRBJ1-1	NA	CASRWDRATEAFF	TGTGCCAGCAGATGGGACAGGGCCACTGAAGCTTTCTTT
NA	TRBV5-1	TRBJ1-1	NA	CASSLGQMNTEAFF	TGCGCCAGCAGCCTAGGACAGATGAACACTGAAGCTTTCTTT
NA	TRBV7-8	TRBJ2-1	NA	CASSLTGNQFF	TGTGCCAGCAGCTTAACTGGAAACCAGTTCTTC
NA	TRBV9	TRBJ1-6	NA	CASSVVGENSPLHF	TGTGCCAGCAGCGTAGTGGGGGAAAATTCACCCCTCCACTTT
TRBD2	TRBV30	TRBJ2-5	NA	CACPGGGQETQYF	TGTGCCTGTCCTGGCGGGGGACAAGAGACCCAGTACTTC
NA	TRBV7-9	TRBJ2-5	NA	CASSLDTPTQYF	TGTGCCAGCAGCTTAGACACGCCGACCCAGTACTTC
TRBD2	TRBV12-3/TRBV12-4	TRBJ2-2	NA	CASRAGGTGELFF	TGTGCCAGCAGAGCGGGGGGGACCGGGGAGCTGTTTTTT
NA	TRBV18	TRBJ1-4	NA	CASSPALGEKLFF	TGTGCCAGCTCACCGGCCTTAGGTGAAAAACTGTTTTTT
NA	TRBV14	TRBJ1-2	NA	CASSQVGRYYGYTF	TGTGCCAGCAGCCAAGTAGGCCGGTACTATGGCTACACCTTC
NA	TRBV15	TRBJ1-4	NA	CATSTVATNEKLFF	TGTGCCACCAGCACGGTTGCAACTAATGAAAAACTGTTTTTT
NA	TRBV28	TRBJ2-2	NA	CASSFGAGITGELFF	TGTGCCAGCAGTTTCGGGGCGGGGATAACCGGGGAGCTGTTTTTT
TRBD1	TRBV6-5	TRBJ1-1	NA	CASTRQGGNTEAFF	TGTGCCAGCACTAGACAGGGCGGGAACACTGAAGCTTTCTTT
TRBD2	TRBV3-1/TRBV3-2	TRBJ2-5	NA	CASSQRGGAETQYF	TGTGCCAGCAGCCAGCGGGGGGGGGCGGAGACCCAGTACTTC
NA	TRBV18	TRBJ1-1	NA	CASSPWEGTEAFF	TGTGCCAGCTCACCGTGGGAGGGCACTGAAGCTTTCTTT
TRBD2	TRBV9	TRBJ2-3	NA	CASSVAGGGSTDTQYF	TGTGCCAGCAGCGTAGCTGGCGGGGGGAGCACAGATACGCAGTATTTT
NA	TRBV7-4	TRBJ1-5	NA	CASTPPAGNQPQHF	TGTGCCAGCACCCCGCCGGCAGGCAATCAGCCCCAGCATTTT
NA	TRBV19	TRBJ1-5	NA	CASSIGGDNQPQHF	TGTGCCAGTAGTATTGGGGGCGACAATCAGCCCCAGCATTTT
NA	TRBV30	TRBJ1-1	NA	CAWSRTTEAFF	TGTGCCTGGAGTCGGACCACTGAAGCTTTCTTT